These 2 T cell receptor beta chains share one sample of origin, sequenced in a study of T cells in women clearing cervical HPV infection. Produced via immunoSEQ multiplex PCR; TCRdb's table is partial and in-frame only. The sample table includes tens of thousands of clones. Specimen: blood buffy coat. The receptors here all came from a woman aged 18 to 75 with a cervical HPV16 infection that either progressed to CIN3+ or cleared (not recorded which).

A remark on this clone: The read terminates 3 residues ahead of where the CDR3 ends, so the germline J gene completes it. The genes are TRBV10-3 and TRBJ2-4; no clear D. The V end was cut by 6 bases, the J end by 0 bases, with 12 bases between. Looked up from germline, CDR1 is ENHRY and CDR2 is SYGVKD. This CDR3 has 15 amino acids. CDR3 bases read: TGTGCCATCAGCCCCACAGTACTAGCCAAAAACATT. This encodes CAISPTVLAKNI. The full-length CDR3 reads as CAISPTVLAKNIQYF.

Details on this clone: From the germline J gene comes the end of the CDR3, since the read stops 3 residues before it. Other DNA sequences in the sample encode the same CDR3. The chain combines TRBV11-3 with TRBJ2-7; D is unclear. CDR1 is SGHNT, CDR2 YENEEA, per germline. The CDR3 runs 14 residues. The V end was cut by 2 bases, the J end by 0 bases, with 8 bases between. Partial CDR3 DNA: TGTGCCAGCAGCTTATTCGGTGACTCCTACGAG. Translating gives CASSLFGDSYE. The full CDR3 protein is CASSLFGDSYEQYF.